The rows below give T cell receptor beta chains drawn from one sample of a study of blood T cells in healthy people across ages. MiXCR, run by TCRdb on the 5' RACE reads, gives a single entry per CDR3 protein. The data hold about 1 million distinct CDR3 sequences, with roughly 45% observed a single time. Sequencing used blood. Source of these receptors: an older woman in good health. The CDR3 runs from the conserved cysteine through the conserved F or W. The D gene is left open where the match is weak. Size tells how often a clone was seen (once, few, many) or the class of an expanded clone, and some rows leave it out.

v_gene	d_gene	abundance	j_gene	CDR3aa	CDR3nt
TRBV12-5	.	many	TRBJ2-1	CASGRGLPRDEQFF	TGTGCTAGTGGCAGGGGACTACCACGTGATGAGCAGTTCTTC
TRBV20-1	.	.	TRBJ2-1	CSASRGAYNEQFF	TGCAGTGCTAGCAGGGGCGCTTACAATGAGCAGTTCTTC
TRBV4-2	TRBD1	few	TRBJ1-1	CASSPTGTALNTEAFF	TGTGCCAGCAGCCCTACCGGGACAGCATTGAACACTGAAGCTTTCTTT
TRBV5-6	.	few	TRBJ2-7	CASSPSDSQTQYF	TGTGCCAGCAGCCCCTCCGACTCCCAAACCCAGTACTTC
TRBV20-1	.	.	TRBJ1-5	CSGRGGNQPQHF	TGCAGTGGCCGCGGGGGAAATCAGCCCCAGCATTTT
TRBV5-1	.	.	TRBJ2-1	CASSSFMLGSYNEQFF	TGCGCCAGCAGCTCATTTATGTTGGGCTCCTACAATGAGCAGTTCTTC
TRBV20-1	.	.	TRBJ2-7	CSARGTTTYEQYF	TGCAGTGCTAGAGGGACCACAACCTACGAGCAGTACTTC
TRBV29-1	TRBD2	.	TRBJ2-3	CSVHISGSTADTQYF	TGCAGCGTTCATATTAGCGGGAGTACGGCAGATACGCAGTATTTT
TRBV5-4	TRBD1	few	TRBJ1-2	CASSLRTGEGYTF	TGTGCCAGCAGCTTAAGGACAGGGGAAGGCTACACCTTC
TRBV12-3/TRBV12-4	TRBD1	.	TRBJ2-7	CASSLRDRVSSYEQYF	TGTGCCAGCAGTTTAAGGGACAGGGTATCCTCCTACGAGCAGTACTTC
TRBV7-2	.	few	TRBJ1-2	CASSTSPGHGSYGYTF	TGTGCCAGCAGTACATCGCCGGGACACGGGTCCTATGGCTACACCTTC
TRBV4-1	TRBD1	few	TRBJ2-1	CASTIGQGAVDEQFF	TGCGCCAGCACCATTGGACAGGGGGCGGTGGATGAGCAGTTCTTC
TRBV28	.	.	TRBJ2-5	CASATTGRWGGNEQYF	TGTGCCAGCGCAACGACAGGTCGCTGGGGGGGAAATGAGCAGTACTTC
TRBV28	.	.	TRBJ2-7	CASSGDVSSYEQYF	TGTGCCAGCAGTGGGGACGTAAGCTCCTACGAGCAGTACTTC
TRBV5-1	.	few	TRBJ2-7	CASSLVSGGPEQYF	TGCGCCAGCAGCTTGGTGTCAGGAGGTCCCGAGCAGTACTTC
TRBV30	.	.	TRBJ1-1	CAWRGVVTEAFF	TGTGCCTGGAGAGGGGTGGTCACTGAAGCTTTCTTT
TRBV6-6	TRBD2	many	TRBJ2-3	CASSLGLAGPTDTQYF	TGTGCCAGCAGTCTCGGACTAGCGGGGCCCACAGATACGCAGTATTTT
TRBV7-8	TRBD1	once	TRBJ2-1	CASSLHRGSYEQFF	TGTGCCAGCAGCCTTCACAGGGGCTCCTACGAGCAGTTCTTC
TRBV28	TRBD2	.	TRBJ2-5	CASSSLRGLAGRETQYF	TGTGCCAGCAGTTCCCTCCGCGGACTAGCGGGACGAGAGACCCAGTACTTC
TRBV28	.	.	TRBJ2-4	CASSFRTTWGNIQYF	TGTGCCAGCAGTTTCCGCACTACCTGGGGAAACATTCAGTACTTC
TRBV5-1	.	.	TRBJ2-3	CASSPPAPDHTDTQYF	TGCGCCAGCAGCCCCCCGGCCCCCGATCACACAGATACGCAGTATTTT
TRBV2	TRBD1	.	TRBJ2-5	CARRQGMYETQYF	TGTGCCAGACGACAGGGAATGTACGAGACCCAGTACTTC
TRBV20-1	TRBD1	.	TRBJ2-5	CSAEDRAGETQYF	TGCAGTGCTGAAGACAGGGCTGGAGAGACCCAGTACTTC
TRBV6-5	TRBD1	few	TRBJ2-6	CASSYSTGLGSGANVLTF	TGTGCCAGCAGTTACTCGACAGGGCTCGGCTCCGGGGCCAACGTCCTGACTTTC
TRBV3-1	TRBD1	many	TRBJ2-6	CASSNRGGANVLTF	TGTGCCAGCAGCAACAGGGGTGGGGCCAACGTCCTGACTTTC
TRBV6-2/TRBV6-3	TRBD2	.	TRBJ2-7	CASSSRRTSGSWEQYF	TGTGCCAGCAGTTCTCGACGGACTAGCGGCTCGTGGGAGCAGTACTTC
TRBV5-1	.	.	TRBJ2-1	CASSLSASPYNEQFF	TGCGCCAGCAGCTTGTCAGCCTCCCCCTACAATGAGCAGTTCTTC
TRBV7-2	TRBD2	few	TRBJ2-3	CASSLAPSGSWDTQYF	TGTGCCAGCAGCTTAGCGCCTAGCGGGAGTTGGGATACGCAGTATTTT
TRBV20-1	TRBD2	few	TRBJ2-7	CSAGPPTSGSEEQYF	TGCAGTGCTGGTCCGCCGACTAGCGGGAGTGAGGAGCAGTACTTC
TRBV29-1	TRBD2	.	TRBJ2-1	CSARTSGFTEQFF	TGCAGCGCAAGGACTAGCGGTTTCACTGAGCAGTTCTTC
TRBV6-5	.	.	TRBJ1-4	CASSYSSRGPTNEKLFF	TGTGCCAGCAGTTACTCGAGCAGGGGACCAACTAATGAAAAACTGTTTTTT
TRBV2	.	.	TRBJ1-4	CASSEALFATNEKLFF	TGTGCCAGCAGTGAAGCCCTCTTTGCAACTAATGAAAAACTGTTTTTT
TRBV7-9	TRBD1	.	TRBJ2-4	CASSGTGGPHEQYF	TGTGCCAGCAGCGGGACAGGGGGCCCTCATGAGCAGTACTTC
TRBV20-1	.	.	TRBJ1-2	CSARGRELYGYTF	TGCAGTGCTAGGGGCCGGGAACTCTATGGCTACACCTTC
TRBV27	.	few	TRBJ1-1	CASIRNTEAFF	TGTGCCAGCATACGGAACACTGAAGCTTTCTTT
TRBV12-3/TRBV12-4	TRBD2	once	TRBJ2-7	CASSPSRTSDYEQYF	TGCGCCAGCAGCCCGTCGCGGACTAGCGACTACGAGCAGTACTTC
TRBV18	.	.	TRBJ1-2	CASSSGQYEYGYTF	TGTGCCAGCTCCTCTGGACAGTACGAATATGGCTACACCTTC